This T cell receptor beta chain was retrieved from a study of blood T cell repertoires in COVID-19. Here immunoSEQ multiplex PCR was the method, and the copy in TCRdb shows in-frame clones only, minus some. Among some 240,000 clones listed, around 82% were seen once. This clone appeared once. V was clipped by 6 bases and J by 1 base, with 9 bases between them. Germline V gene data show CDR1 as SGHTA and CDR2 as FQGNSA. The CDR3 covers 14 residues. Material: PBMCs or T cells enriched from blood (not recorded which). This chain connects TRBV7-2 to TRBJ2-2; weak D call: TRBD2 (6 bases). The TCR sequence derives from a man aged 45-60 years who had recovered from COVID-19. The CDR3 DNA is TGTGCCAGCAGAACCGGGGGGAACACCGGGGAGCTGTTTTTT. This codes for CASRTGGNTGELFF.